The clone carrying this TCR beta chain was seen more than once but under ten times. Its specificity is not known. Time point indicated: pre-sensitization, week 0. Treatment defined: therapeutic diphenylcyclopropenone sensitization with weekly scalp DPC. Unique molecular identifiers were attached to individual cDNA molecules within the library. TCRdb analysed the RACE reads with MiXCR anew, one entry per CDR3 protein. This table holds over 30,000 distinct CDR3 sequences, roughly 7.6% found once. This sample is drawn from a study of human T cells and chemical hapten exposure. Whole-study findings and limits: TCRs exceeding 1 in 1000 frequency stayed unchanged with DPC sensitization.

This CDR3 spans 11 amino acids. Trimming shortened V by 4 bases and J by 7 bases, and 6 bases separated the two germline ends. Per germline, CDR1 SNHLY and CDR2 FYNNEI. Specimen: whole blood, collected in connection with sensitization to the hapten diphenylcyclopropenone (DPC). This TCR derives from a woman between 50 and 59 years old with alopecia areata. Some clones in this sample may be carry-over from other donors' samples. J is TRBJ2-3 and V is TRBV2; tentative D call: TRBD2 (5 bases). The CDR3 reads CASSVGNTQYF. The CDR3 nucleotides are TGTGCCAGCAGTGTCGGGAATACGCAGTATTTT.